This T cell receptor beta chain comes out of a study of blood T cells in healthy people across ages. Regarding the study as a whole: More naive CD4+ cells and higher diversity were found in long-lived than in aged donors.

Primers used in a second PCR of about 7 to 11 cycles were a sample-barcoded 5' primer and a J-beta primer mix. From the 5' RACE reads, TCRdb called clonotypes with MiXCR, one entry per CDR3 protein. The sample records 800,000 to 900,000 distinct CDR3 sequences, roughly 60% being singletons. The CDR3 extends over 14 amino acids. Germline values: CDR1 SGHTA, CDR2 FQGNSA. V gave up 0 bases and J gave up 2 bases, with 7 bases separating them. Comments on this clonotype: Its antigen is currently unknown.

This clonotype originated in a man aged 25 to 40 in good health. The chain has TRBV7-2 and TRBJ2-5, with D hard to call. What was sequenced was blood. The CDR3 nucleotides read TGTGCCAGCAGCTTAGCGGTCAGACAAGAGACCCAGTACTTC. It translates to CASSLAVRQETQYF.